The 10 T cell receptor beta chains in this list originate from one sample, sequenced in a study of CD8+CD57+ T cells in acquired aplastic anemia. It was genomic DNA that served as the template for profiling TCR beta VDJ and CDR3. TCRdb independently ran MiXCR on the reads; one entry per CDR3 protein. The sample shows hundreds of thousands of distinct CDR3 sequences, less than 35% of them seen only once. Sequenced patients had shown CD8+CD57+ cell expansion by flow cytometry. Sequences were obtained from sorted CD4+, CD8+, or CD8+CD57+ T cells (not recorded which) from PBMCs. The receptor source for this set is a human donor with aplastic anemia.

This clonotype was found many times. V gene TRBV20-1 combines with J gene TRBJ1-4; TRBD1 aligns across 8 bases. In germline, CDR1 is DFQATT, CDR2 SNEGSKA (reference sequence). After removal of 0 bases from V and 7 bases from J, the junction contained 1 base not matched to a gene. The CDR3 loop spans 13 amino acids. CDR3 sequence (DNA): TGCAGTGCTAGAGAGGACAGGGCTGAAAAACTGTTTTTT. This encodes CSAREDRAEKLFF.

This clonotype was counted a few times. Here the CDR3 reads CASSQTSFDFSGANVLTF. The CDR3 bases are TGTGCCAGCAGCCAAACCTCTTTCGACTTCTCTGGGGCCAACGTCCTGACTTTC. The V call is TRBV3-1, the J call TRBJ2-6; D gene unclear. The germline CDR1 and CDR2 sequences are LGHDT and YNNKEL (reference sequence). This CDR3 has 18 amino acids. V dropped 2 bases and J dropped 0 bases, with 14 bases sitting between them.

This chain joins TRBV28 and TRBJ1-6, with a tentative D call TRBD1 (5 bases). CDR1 MDHEN and CDR2 SYDVKM come from the germline V gene. The CDR3 sequence is 17 residues long. Trimming left V 5 bases short and J 0 bases short, with 14 bases between. The DNA of the CDR3 is TGTGCCAGCAGTACCACAGGTTCGACCTCCTATAATTCACCCCTCCACTTT. Amino acid sequence: CASSTTGSTSYNSPLHF.

On this clonotype itself: An end of the junction differs from the germline gene, which may be a read error. The V call is TRBV10-2, the J call TRBJ2-7; 8 nucleotides align to TRBD1. The germline V gene has CDR1 WSHSY and CDR2 SAAADI. The CDR3 is 14 amino acids. The CDR3 loop reads CASGRGQVSYEQYF. The CDR3 region has the DNA TGTGCCAGCGGTAGGGGACAGGTCTCCTACGAGCAGTACTTC.

The chain links TRBV30 to TRBJ2-5; the D gene is possibly TRBD1 (6 bases). Near its end, the DNA agrees better with TRBJ2-7, so the J call may be wrong. Germline assignment: CDR1 GTSNPN and CDR2 SVGIG (reference sequence). This CDR3 comprises 13 residues. The CDR3 DNA reads as TGTGCCTGGAAGGGGGTGAAGGTCTCCGAGCAGTACTTC. It specifies CAWKGVKVSEQYF.

The V gene is TRBV30, the J gene TRBJ1-5, with D unresolved. The CDR3 contains 13 residues. Germline lookup yields CDR1 GTSNPN and CDR2 SVGIG (reference sequence). V lost 0 bases and J 5 bases, leaving 8 bases between the germline ends. CDR3: CAWSVKRDQPQHF. The CDR3 DNA reads as TGTGCCTGGAGTGTAAAACGAGATCAGCCCCAGCATTTT. Based on the CDR3 plus reference TRBV30 and TRBJ1-5, the full variable domain is SQTIHQWPATLVQPVGSPLSLECTVEGTSNPNLYWYRQAAGRGLQLLFYSVGIGQISSEVPQNLSASRPQDRQFILSSKKLLLSDSGFYLCAWSVKRDQPQHFGDGTRLSIL.

Regarding this clonotype: A much larger clone differs from this one at a single base, so this may be a read error. The chain uses TRBV4-2 and TRBJ1-2; 7 nucleotides agree with TRBD1. V shed 3 bases, J shed 10 bases, and the junction held 8 bases outside the gene matches. This CDR3 is built from 13 residues. Germline CDR1 LGHNA, CDR2 YNFKEQ. CDR3 in amino acids: CASSHPTGPDYTF. The CDR3 bases are TGTGCCAGCAGCCACCCGACAGGGCCGGACTACACCTTC.

This chain connects TRBV5-4 to TRBJ1-2; 8 nucleotides agree with TRBD1. With 0 bases clipped from V and 0 bases from J, the junction kept 7 bases outside the gene matches. Germline CDR1 and CDR2: SGHNT and YYREEE (reference sequence). The CDR3 loop spans 17 amino acids. The CDR3 DNA follows: TGTGCCAGCAGCTTGGGGACAGGGAGTGGGGCTAACTATGGCTACACCTTC. As protein: CASSLGTGSGANYGYTF.

This chain links TRBV20-1 with TRBJ2-3; D tentatively reads TRBD1 or TRBD2 (6 bases each). The germline V and J ends were trimmed by 0 bases and 3 bases, with 19 bases remaining between them. Germline assignment: CDR1 DFQATT and CDR2 SNEGSKA (reference sequence). The CDR3 runs to 17 residues. CDR3 residues: CSARDPPGATGTDTQYF. In nucleotides, the CDR3 is TGCAGTGCTAGAGATCCTCCGGGGGCTACGGGTACAGATACGCAGTATTTT.

This clonotype came up a few times. The chain combines TRBV19 with TRBJ2-5; the match to TRBD1 covers 9 bases. In germline, CDR1 is LNHDA, CDR2 SQIVND (reference sequence). This CDR3 has 14 residues. The V gene end was trimmed by 8 bases and the J gene end by 1 base; junction bases not matched to a gene: 5. CDR3 nucleotide sequence: TGTGCCAGTGGGACAGGGTACCTCCAAGAGACCCAGTACTTC. This sequence encodes CASGTGYLQETQYF.